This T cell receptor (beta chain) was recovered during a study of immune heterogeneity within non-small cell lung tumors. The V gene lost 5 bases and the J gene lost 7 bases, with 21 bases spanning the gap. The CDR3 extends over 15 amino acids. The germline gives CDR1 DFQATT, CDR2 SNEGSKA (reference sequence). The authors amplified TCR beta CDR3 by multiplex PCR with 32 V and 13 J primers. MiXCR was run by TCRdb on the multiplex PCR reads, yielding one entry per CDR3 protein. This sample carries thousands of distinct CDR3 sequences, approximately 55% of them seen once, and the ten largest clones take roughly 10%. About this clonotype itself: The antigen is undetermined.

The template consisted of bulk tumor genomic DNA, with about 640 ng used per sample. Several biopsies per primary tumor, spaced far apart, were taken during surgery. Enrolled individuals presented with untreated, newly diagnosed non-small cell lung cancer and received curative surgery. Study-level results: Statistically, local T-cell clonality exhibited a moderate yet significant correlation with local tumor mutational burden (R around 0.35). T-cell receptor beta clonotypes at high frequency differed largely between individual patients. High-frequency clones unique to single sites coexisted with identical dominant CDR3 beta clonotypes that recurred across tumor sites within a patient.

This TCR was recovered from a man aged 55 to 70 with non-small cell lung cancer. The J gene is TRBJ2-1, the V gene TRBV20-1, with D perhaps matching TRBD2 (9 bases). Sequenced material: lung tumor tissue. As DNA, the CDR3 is TGCAGTGCTCCACCAGCTAGCGGGACAGGAAATGAGCAGTTCTTC. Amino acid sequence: CSAPPASGTGNEQFF.